Listed below are T cell receptor beta chains from one sample, sequenced in a study of radiotherapy plus CTLA-4 blockade in lung cancer. The method was immunoSEQ multiplex PCR; TCRdb's version includes in-frame clones alone and lacks a portion of them. Of 30,000 to 35,000 clones listed, around four fifths are singletons. Sequences were derived from peripheral blood, sampled from a patient treated with radiotherapy plus ipilimumab. Receptors were obtained from a human donor with non-small cell lung cancer that progressed on radiotherapy plus ipilimumab. CDR3s include the opening cysteine and the closing phenylalanine or tryptophan. The D gene is left open where the match is weak. A row's size may be missing; if present it is once, few, many or a size class.

TRBJ1-5,TRBV6-6,.,.,TGTGCCAGCAGTTACTCGAGTGGGAGGAATCAGCCCCAGCATTTT,CASSYSSGRNQPQHF
TRBJ1-2,TRBV5-6,.,TRBD1,TGTGCCAGCAGCGGGGGACAGGGGGCATATGGCTACACCTTC,CASSGGQGAYGYTF
TRBJ2-3,TRBV9,.,TRBD1,TGTGCCAGCAGCTTACGACAGGGTAGCACAGATACGCAGTATTTT,CASSLRQGSTDTQYF
TRBJ2-3,TRBV18,few,TRBD2,TGTGCCAGCTCACCACCGACTAGCAGAGATACGCAGTATTTT,CASSPPTSRDTQYF
TRBJ2-3,TRBV5-1,.,.,TGCGCCAGCAGCTTGGCCGGGAGCACAGATACGCAGTATTTT,CASSLAGSTDTQYF
TRBJ1-2,TRBV6-6,.,.,TGTGCCAGCAGCCTCTTCCTGGGCGGCTACACCTTC,CASSLFLGGYTF
TRBJ2-5,TRBV7-9,.,TRBD2,TGTGCCAGCAGTTTCGTGAGCGGGGGTCGGGAGACCCAGTACTTC,CASSFVSGGRETQYF
TRBJ2-2,TRBV5-1,.,.,TGCGCCAGCAGCTTGGCTTCCACCGGGGAGCTGTTTTTT,CASSLASTGELFF
TRBJ1-2,TRBV28,.,.,TGTGCCAGCAGTGGAGGACAGCGTTTACTAGGTGGCTACACCTTC,CASSGGQRLLGGYTF
TRBJ1-4,TRBV28,.,.,TGTGCCAGCAGCAAAACGACAGGCCGAAATGAAAAACTGTTTTTT,CASSKTTGRNEKLFF
TRBJ2-7,TRBV5-1,.,TRBD1,TGCGCCAGCAGCTTCTTCTGGGACAGGGGCGCCCCGAGCTCCTACGAGCAGTACTTC,CASSFFWDRGAPSSYEQYF
TRBJ1-3,TRBV9,.,.,TGTGCCAGCAGCGTAGCGGAGTTCTCTGGAAACACCATATATTTT,CASSVAEFSGNTIYF
TRBJ1-2,TRBV18,.,.,TGTGCCAGCTCACCCCAGACAGGTCCCACTTCCTCCCCATATGGCTACACCTTC,CASSPQTGPTSSPYGYTF
TRBJ2-7,TRBV7-2,.,TRBD2,TGTGCCAGCAGCTTAGTCGGGGGGAGGGCCTACGAGCAGTACTTC,CASSLVGGRAYEQYF
TRBJ2-7,TRBV29-1,.,TRBD1,TGCAGCGTGTGGGACAGGGACCCCTACGAGCAGTACTTC,CSVWDRDPYEQYF
TRBJ2-1,TRBV5-1,.,.,TGCGCCAGCAGCTTCCTACCGGAGAATGAGCAGTTCTTC,CASSFLPENEQFF
TRBJ1-2,TRBV19,few,TRBD1,TGTGCCAGTAGGCCGGGACAGGGGGCGTACTATGGCTACACCTTC,CASRPGQGAYYGYTF
TRBJ1-6,TRBV7-9,.,TRBD1,TGTGCCAGCGAGGGGACAGGGGGCCTTTCACCCCTCCACTTT,CASEGTGGLSPLHF
TRBJ1-2,TRBV18,.,TRBD1,TGTGCCAGCTCAGAGGTCTCAGGGGGCAGCGGTGGCTACACCTTC,CASSEVSGGSGGYTF
TRBJ1-4,TRBV9,.,TRBD1,TGTGCCAGCAGCGTGGGGGCGACAGGGGCTGAAAAACTGTTTTTT,CASSVGATGAEKLFF
TRBJ1-2,TRBV5-1,.,TRBD1,TGCGCCAGCAGCTTAGGACAGGTTAACTATGGCTACACCTTC,CASSLGQVNYGYTF
TRBJ2-5,TRBV7-9,few,.,TGTGCCAGCAGCCGCCCAGGGTTCCAAGAGACCCAGTACTTC,CASSRPGFQETQYF
TRBJ1-6,TRBV18,.,.,TGTGCCAGCTCGGACCAGGGCCGCAATTCACCCCTCCACTTT,CASSDQGRNSPLHF
TRBJ2-3,TRBV6-1,.,.,TGTGCCAGCAGTGATGTCGGGGGAGGTCTACGCTTACGCACAGATACGCAGTATTTT,CASSDVGGGLRLRTDTQYF
TRBJ2-7,TRBV5-8,.,TRBD1,TGTGCCAGCAGCACCGACAGGGCTAGCTCCTACGAGCAGTACTTC,CASSTDRASSYEQYF
TRBJ1-4,TRBV9,.,TRBD1,TGTGCCAGCAGCGTAGGGGACAGGGGAAGCGAAAAACTGTTTTTT,CASSVGDRGSEKLFF
TRBJ2-3,TRBV6-1,few,TRBD2,TGTGCCAGCAGTGTCGTTGCGGGGGGATCCACAGATACGCAGTATTTT,CASSVVAGGSTDTQYF
TRBJ2-1,TRBV7-2,few,TRBD1,TGTGCCAGCAGCATTATGACCGGGACAGCTTCCAATGAGCAGTTCTTC,CASSIMTGTASNEQFF
TRBJ1-1,TRBV5-4,.,TRBD1,TGTGCCAGCAGCTCCATAGACAGGGACCCCGAAGCTTTCTTT,CASSSIDRDPEAFF
TRBJ1-2,TRBV7-8,.,.,TGTGCCAGCAGACCCGCCGGGGGGCGCGGCTACACCTTC,CASRPAGGRGYTF
TRBJ1-5,TRBV6-1,.,TRBD1,TGTGCCAGCAGGGCGGGACAGGGGAACAATCAGCCCCAGCATTTT,CASRAGQGNNQPQHF
TRBJ1-5,TRBV19,once,.,TGTGCCAGTAGAAGGGAGGGCCGGCAGCCCCAGCATTTT,CASRREGRQPQHF
TRBJ2-1,TRBV6-5,.,TRBD2,TGTGCCAGCAGCGGGGGGGACCACAATGAGCAGTTCTTC,CASSGGDHNEQFF
TRBJ2-3,TRBV29-1,.,TRBD2,TGCAGCGTGCCGGGACTAGCGGACGGTACGCAGTATTTT,CSVPGLADGTQYF
TRBJ2-7,TRBV2,.,TRBD1,TGTGCTAGCAGACAAAGCGGACAGGGGACTGGGAAGCAGTACTTC,CASRQSGQGTGKQYF
TRBJ1-5,TRBV7-9,.,TRBD1,TGTGCCAGCAGCTTAGTGGGACAGGGGGATCAGCCCCAGCATTTT,CASSLVGQGDQPQHF
TRBJ2-5,TRBV25-1,.,TRBD1,TGTGCCAGCAGTGAGGGACAGTCCCTACGAGAGACCCAGTACTTC,CASSEGQSLRETQYF
TRBJ2-1,TRBV5-1,.,.,TGCGCCAGCAGCCCCACCGGGGCGGGGATTTACAATGAGCAGTTCTTC,CASSPTGAGIYNEQFF
TRBJ2-7,TRBV4-1,.,TRBD1,TGCGCCAGCAGCCACATGATAATCGGGACAGGGAGATACGAGCAGTACTTC,CASSHMIIGTGRYEQYF
TRBJ2-3,TRBV7-9,.,TRBD2,TGTGCCAGCAGCCTGGGACTAGCGGGGGGGACAGATACGCAGTATTTT,CASSLGLAGGTDTQYF
TRBJ1-2,TRBV11-2,once,.,TGTGCCAGCAGCTCACTCCGAGGGGGACATGGCTACACCTTC,CASSSLRGGHGYTF
TRBJ2-1,TRBV15,.,TRBD2,TGTGCCACCAGCAGAGAGGGACTAGCGGACTACAATGAGCAGTTCTTC,CATSREGLADYNEQFF
TRBJ2-3,TRBV5-4,.,TRBD2,TGTGCCAGCAGCTTAAGGGGCTACCGGGGGGACGATACGCAGTATTTT,CASSLRGYRGDDTQYF
TRBJ1-1,TRBV6-5,.,.,TGTGCCAGCAGTGCGGGACGGATGAACACTGAAGCTTTCTTT,CASSAGRMNTEAFF